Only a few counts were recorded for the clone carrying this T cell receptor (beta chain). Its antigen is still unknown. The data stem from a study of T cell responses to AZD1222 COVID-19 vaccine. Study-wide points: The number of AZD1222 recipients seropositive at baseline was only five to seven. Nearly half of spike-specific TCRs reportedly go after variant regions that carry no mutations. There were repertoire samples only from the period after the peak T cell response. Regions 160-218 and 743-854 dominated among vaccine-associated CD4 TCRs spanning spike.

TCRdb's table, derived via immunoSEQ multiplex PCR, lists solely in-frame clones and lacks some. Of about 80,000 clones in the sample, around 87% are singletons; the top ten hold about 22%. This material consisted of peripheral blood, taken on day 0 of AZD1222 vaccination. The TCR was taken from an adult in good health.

CDR3 DNA sequence: TGTGCCAGCTGGAAGGGTTTTACGTCCACTGAAGCTTTCTTT. As protein: CASWKGFTSTEAFF. The V and J genes are TRBV5-6 and TRBJ1-1, with D hard to call. The length of the CDR3 is 14 residues. Per the germline V gene, CDR1 is SGHDT and CDR2 is YYEEEE. V lost 7 bases to trimming and J lost 4 bases, with 17 bases between them.